Each of the 30 T cell receptor beta chains below was sequenced from the same sample in a study of T cells in Graves' hyperthyroidism and ophthalmopathy. The CDR3 regions of TCR beta were amplified from RNA transcripts. The primer set for the first-round RT-PCR of the TCR CDR3 was HTBI. One entry per CDR3 protein, called by TCRdb with MiXCR from the multiplex PCR reads. The table lists a few hundred thousand distinct CDR3 sequences, about 14% of them singletons. Sequencing was done on a sample of blood. All receptors come from a man aged 25-45 years with Graves' hyperthyroidism that later progressed to Graves' ophthalmopathy.

This clonotype has a handful of counts. The rearrangement joins TRBV5-8 to TRBJ2-1; D is possibly TRBD2 (7 bases). Germline V gives CDR1 SGHTS, CDR2 YDEGEE. V lost 1 base to trimming and J lost 6 bases, with 14 bases between them. This CDR3 contains 15 residues. The CDR3 nucleotides are TGTGCCAGCAGCTTGTACGGGGGGCGGTCCAATGAGCAGTTCTTC. It translates to CASSLYGGRSNEQFF. Variable domain in full (rest from reference TRBV5-8 and TRBJ2-1): EAGVTQSPTHLIKTRGQQATLRCSPISGHTSVYWYQQALGLGLQFLLWYDEGEERNRGNFPPRFSGRQFPNYSSELNVNALELEDSALYLCASSLYGGRSNEQFFGPGTRLTVL.

Ten or more counts support this clonotype. This chain uses TRBV10-3 with TRBJ2-7; 8 bases line up with TRBD1. V lost 6 bases, J lost 2 bases, and 0 bases stayed unmatched. CDR1 is ENHRY and CDR2 is SYGVKD in the germline V gene. The CDR3 runs to 12 residues. This chain's CDR3 is CAIRTGAYEQYF. CDR3 DNA sequence: TGTGCCATCAGGACAGGGGCCTACGAGCAGTACTTC.

This clonotype showed up just a few times. The rearrangement uses TRBV6-5 and TRBJ1-5; 10 nucleotides match TRBD1. Trimming took 0 bases from V and 1 from J; bases not matched to a gene: 3. Germline V gene lookup returns CDR1 MNHEY and CDR2 SVGAGI. The length of the CDR3 is 17 residues. The CDR3 here is CASSYSPGQGSNQPQHF. CDR3 sequence (DNA): TGTGCCAGCAGTTACTCTCCGGGACAGGGGAGCAATCAGCCCCAGCATTTT.

This clonotype appeared many times. The genes are TRBV30 and TRBJ2-7; D not resolved. The CDR3 runs to 13 residues. The V end lost 0 bases, the J end lost 9 bases, and 15 bases lay between the germline ends. Germline CDR1 is GTSNPN and CDR2 is SVGIG (reference sequence). The CDR3 nucleotides read TGTGCCTGGAGTGTAACAAGGAAAGGTGGGCAGTACTTC. Amino acid sequence: CAWSVTRKGGQYF.

In its sample, this clonotype was seen many times. V is TRBV28 and J is TRBJ1-5; D is perhaps TRBD1 (6 bases). Germline loops: CDR1 MDHEN, CDR2 SYDVKM. The CDR3 is 15 amino acids. The ends were cut back, 6 bases at V and 2 bases at J, with 14 bases in the middle. In DNA form, the CDR3 reads TGTGCCAGCAGCCGGGAGGCAGGGGGCAATCAGCCCCAGCATTTT. Amino acids: CASSREAGGNQPQHF.

This clonotype was found a few times. The chain joins TRBV25-1 to TRBJ1-5; perhaps TRBD1 as D (5 bases). V gave up 6 bases and J gave up 4 bases, with 19 bases separating them. The CDR3 runs 16 residues. The germline gives CDR1 MGHDK, CDR2 SYGVNS. The CDR3 protein is CASSLLSGSWNQPQHF. The CDR3 nucleotides are TGTGCCAGCAGCCTCCTATCAGGGAGTTGGAATCAGCCCCAGCATTTT. Together with reference TRBV25-1 and TRBJ1-5, the CDR3 gives the full variable domain: EADIYQTPRYLVIGTGKKITLECSQTMGHDKMYWYQQDPGMELHLIHYSYGVNSTEKGDLSSESTVSRIRTEHFPLTLESARPSHTSQYLCASSLLSGSWNQPQHFGDGTRLSIL.

This clonotype was picked up many times. The chain uses TRBV6-6 and TRBJ1-5, with 7 bases aligning to TRBD1. Trimming took 2 bases from V and 5 from J; bases not matched to a gene: 3. CDR1 is MNHNY, CDR2 SVGAGI, per germline (reference sequence). This CDR3 has 14 residues. The DNA for the CDR3 is TGTGCCAGCAGTTACGTAGGGGGCCATCAGCCCCAGCATTTT. Translation gives CASSYVGGHQPQHF.

This clonotype was detected many times. As DNA, the CDR3 is TGTGCCAGTAGTCCGTATAGGACAGGGACAATCGAGCCCCAGCATTTT. It is translated as CASSPYRTGTIEPQHF. The rearrangement joins TRBV19 to TRBJ1-5; 8 bases fit TRBD1. J lost 8 bases, V lost 5 bases, and 14 bases had no gene match. The CDR3 consists of 16 residues. The germline gives CDR1 LNHDA, CDR2 SQIVND (reference sequence). The whole variable domain, filled in from reference TRBV19 and TRBJ1-5, reads DGGITQSPKYLFRKEGQNVTLSCEQNLNHDAMYWYRQDPGQGLRLIYYSQIVNDFQKGDIAEGYSVSREKKESFPLTVTSAQKNPTAFYLCASSPYRTGTIEPQHFGDGTRLSIL.

This clonotype has just a few counts. The chain employs TRBV24-1 and TRBJ2-3; 8 bases align to TRBD1. Per germline, CDR1 KGHDR and CDR2 SFDVKD. The CDR3 consists of 15 residues. The J segment lost 1 base and the V segment lost 4 bases, leaving 3 bases of the junction unmatched. CDR3 in amino acids: CATSETGVGTDTQYF. CDR3 bases: TGTGCCACCAGTGAGACAGGGGTGGGCACAGATACGCAGTATTTT.

This clonotype showed up many times. The chain is built from TRBV28 and TRBJ1-2; D is uncertain. The CDR3 extends over 12 amino acids. V was pared by 2 bases and J by 3 bases, with 4 bases between. Germline lookup yields CDR1 MDHEN and CDR2 SYDVKM. The CDR3 region has the DNA TGTGCCAGCAGTTTAGGGTACTATGGCTACACCTTC. Translation: CASSLGYYGYTF.

This clonotype was counted between two and nine times. This rearrangement joins TRBV7-8 to TRBJ2-1; TRBD1 might be the D (5 bases). CDR1 and CDR2 from the germline V gene are SGHVS and FQNEAQ. The ends were cut back, 5 bases at V and 5 bases at J, with 13 bases in the middle. This CDR3 comprises 14 residues. In DNA form, the CDR3 reads TGTGCCAGCAGCCAGGGTCCTTATAACAATGAGCAGTTCTTC. Amino acid sequence: CASSQGPYNNEQFF.

This clonotype was seen more than once but under ten times. The chain recombines TRBV20-1 with TRBJ1-5; D call uncertain. Germline-derived CDR1 and CDR2 are DFQATT and SNEGSKA (reference sequence). The CDR3 runs 15 residues. The V and J ends lost 0 bases and 0 bases respectively, with 9 bases between them. CDR3 bases: TGCAGTGCTAGAGACAGTGGAGATAGCAATCAGCCCCAGCATTTT. Encoded protein: CSARDSGDSNQPQHF.

This clonotype was observed many times. The chain has TRBV28 and TRBJ1-6; the match to TRBD1 covers 10 bases. This CDR3 spans 16 amino acids. Germline V gene lookup returns CDR1 MDHEN and CDR2 SYDVKM. Trimming cost V 6 bases and J 5 bases; bases outside gene matches: 7. CDR3 loop: CASRTPGTGDNSPLHF. CDR3 coding DNA: TGTGCCAGCAGAACTCCCGGGACAGGGGATAATTCACCCCTCCACTTT.

V is TRBV11-3 and J is TRBJ1-4, with 7 bases fitting TRBD1. The germline gives CDR1 SGHNT, CDR2 YENEEA. The CDR3 is 15 residues long. With V trimmed by 1 base and J by 3 bases, 2 bases remained unmatched. The CDR3 reads CASSLAGTANEKLFF. The DNA of the CDR3 is TGTGCCAGCAGCTTAGCGGGGACAGCTAATGAAAAACTGTTTTTT. Combining the CDR3 with reference TRBV11-3 and TRBJ1-4 gives the whole variable domain EAGVVQSPRYKIIEKKQPVAFWCNPISGHNTLYWYLQNLGQGPELLIRYENEEAVDDSQLPKDRFSAERLKGVDSTLKIQPAELGDSAVYLCASSLAGTANEKLFFGSGTQLSVL.

This clonotype has ten or more counts. This rearrangement joins TRBV11-2 to TRBJ2-7; a weak D match, TRBD1 (7 bases). In germline, CDR1 is SGHAT, CDR2 FQNNGV. V lost 3 bases and J lost 6, with 12 bases in between. The CDR3 loop spans 13 amino acids. DNA for the CDR3: TGTGCCAGCAGCTTTAGACAGGGAGGCGAGCAGTACTTC. Amino acid sequence: CASSFRQGGEQYF.

This chain uses TRBV13 with TRBJ2-3; TRBD2 agrees at 9 bases. The CDR3 loop spans 15 amino acids. Germline loops: CDR1 PRHDT, CDR2 FYEKMQ (reference sequence). The trim removed 4 bases at V and 4 bases at J, leaving 6 bases unmatched. CDR3 coding DNA: TGTGCCAGCAGCTCCAGAAGGACTAGCGCAGATACGCAGTATTTT. It codes for CASSSRRTSADTQYF.

This clonotype was counted between two and nine times. The chain has TRBV20-1 and TRBJ1-2; D is unresolved. Germline V gene sequence: CDR1 DFQATT, CDR2 SNEGSKA (reference sequence). CDR3 length: 15 amino acids. The V end was cut by 5 bases, the J end by 2 bases, with 18 bases between. The CDR3 loop reads CSAFLGAILNYGYTF. Here the CDR3 DNA reads TGCAGTGCTTTCCTTGGAGCAATCCTCAACTATGGCTACACCTTC.

This clonotype was detected ten times or more. J is TRBJ2-1 and V is TRBV20-1; D may match TRBD1 or TRBD2 (5 bases each). Germline lookup yields CDR1 DFQATT and CDR2 SNEGSKA (reference sequence). This CDR3 is built from 13 residues. The V gene lost 5 bases and the J gene lost 7 bases, with 15 bases spanning the gap. The DNA of the CDR3 is TGCAGTGCTGGCGATCTCGGGGCAAATGAGCAGTTCTTC. Protein: CSAGDLGANEQFF.

In its sample, this clonotype was seen many times. The chain employs TRBV12-3 or TRBV12-4 and TRBJ2-1; D may be TRBD2 (7 bases). CDR3 length: 15 amino acids. Between the trimmed V and J ends, which lost 5 bases and 7 bases, there was a span of 18 bases. The CDR3, as DNA: TGTGCCAGCAGTAAGACTAGCAGGGGTTGGAATGAGCAGTTCTTC. Translation gives CASSKTSRGWNEQFF.

J is TRBJ1-2 and V is TRBV12-3 or TRBV12-4; the match to TRBD1 covers 7 bases. CDR3 length: 13 residues. V was pared by 5 bases and J by 8 bases, with 8 bases of the junction left unmatched. CDR3 sequence: CASSPRQGRGYTF. CDR3 bases: TGTGCCAGCAGTCCGCGACAGGGCAGGGGCTACACCTTC.

This clonotype was counted at least ten times. A read error may account for a junction end that differs from germline. The CDR3 reads CSARGQGAVNTEAFF. In DNA, the CDR3 is TGCAGTGCCAGAGGGCAGGGGGCCGTGAACACTGAAGCTTTCTTT. The chain employs TRBV20-1 and TRBJ1-1; 8 nucleotides agree with TRBD1. The length of the CDR3 is 15 residues. From germline, CDR1 is DFQATT and CDR2 SNEGSKA (reference sequence).

This clonotype was counted ten times or more. The V call is TRBV30, the J call TRBJ1-1; D not resolved. The CDR3 consists of 14 residues. CDR1 is GTSNPN and CDR2 is SVGIG in the germline V gene (reference sequence). The V gene lost 0 bases and the J gene lost 0 bases, with 8 bases spanning the gap. The CDR3 coding sequence is TGTGCCTGGAGTGTGAAGGCTATGAACACTGAAGCTTTCTTT. The encoded protein is CAWSVKAMNTEAFF.

The genes are TRBV7-9 and TRBJ2-5, with D possibly TRBD2 on 7 matching bases. Looked up from germline, CDR1 is SEHNR and CDR2 is FQNEAQ (reference sequence). The V end was cut by 6 bases, the J end by 4 bases, with 18 bases between. This CDR3 is 15 amino acids long. The CDR3 loop is CASSRGRTSGETQYF. For the CDR3, the DNA is TGTGCCAGCAGTAGGGGGAGGACTAGTGGAGAGACCCAGTACTTC.

This clonotype was seen only a few times. CDR3 coding DNA: TGTGCCAGCAGCCTCAGGAGGGCCCACGAGCAGTACTTC. The encoded protein is CASSLRRAHEQYF. The chain has TRBV7-2 and TRBJ2-7; tentatively, D is TRBD2 (6 bases). Trimming pared 5 bases from V and 5 bases from J, leaving 13 bases between. CDR1 and CDR2 from the germline V gene are SGHTA and FQGNSA. The CDR3 is 13 residues long.

This clonotype has more than one count but fewer than ten. The chain uses TRBV7-9 and TRBJ1-1; D is possibly TRBD1 (5 bases). The CDR3 loop spans 14 amino acids. The germline V gene encodes CDR1 SEHNR and CDR2 FQNEAQ (reference sequence). With 5 bases removed from V and 1 base from J, the gap between germline ends came to 11 bases. CDR3 sequence reads: CASSRQGWNTEAFF. CDR3 bases: TGTGCCAGCAGCAGGCAGGGTTGGAACACTGAAGCTTTCTTT.

At least ten counts were recorded for this clonotype. The rearrangement uses TRBV20-1 and TRBJ2-5, with D unresolved. V lost 1 base to trimming and J lost 1 base, with 7 bases between them. Germline V gene data show CDR1 as DFQATT and CDR2 as SNEGSKA (reference sequence). CDR3 length: 13 amino acids. The DNA for the CDR3 is TGCAGTGCTAGAGGAATTCTCCAAGAGACCCAGTACTTC. Translating it yields CSARGILQETQYF.

This clonotype was seen a handful of times. V usage is TRBV5-1 and J usage is TRBJ2-7; D remains ambiguous. V dropped 2 bases and J dropped 3 bases, with 12 bases sitting between them. The germline V gene encodes CDR1 SGHRS and CDR2 YFSETQ. The CDR3 contains 14 residues. CDR3 nucleotides: TGCGCCAGCAGCTTTAATGGCAGGAACTACGAGCAGTACTTC. Encoded protein: CASSFNGRNYEQYF. The whole variable domain, filled in from reference TRBV5-1 and TRBJ2-7, reads KAGVTQTPRYLIKTRGQQVTLSCSPISGHRSVSWYQQTPGQGLQFLFEYFSETQRNKGNFPGRFSGRQFSNSRSEMNVSTLELGDSALYLCASSFNGRNYEQYFGPGTRLTVT.

This clonotype occurred many times. The chain has TRBV11-3 and TRBJ2-5; D not certain. The CDR3 extends over 14 amino acids. Germline CDR1 and CDR2: SGHNT and YENEEA. V dropped 5 bases and J dropped 3 bases, with 13 bases sitting between them. CDR3 sequence reads: CASSLGRFKETQYF. Here the CDR3 DNA reads TGTGCCAGCAGCCTAGGCAGGTTTAAAGAGACCCAGTACTTC.

The chain couples TRBV25-1 to TRBJ1-2, with D tentatively TRBD1 (6 bases). CDR3 length equals 16 residues. Trimming removed 3 bases from V and 0 bases from J, with 14 bases in between. Germline CDR1 reads MGHDK; CDR2 reads SYGVNS. Here the CDR3 DNA reads TGTGCCAGCAGTGATAGCGGGACACCCGCTAACTATGGCTACACCTTC. Translating it yields CASSDSGTPANYGYTF.

This clonotype has just a few counts. The CDR3 nucleotides are TGCAGTGCTAGAGAAGGGGGTTTTGACTATGGCTACACCTTC. This codes for CSAREGGFDYGYTF. The V call is TRBV20-1, the J call TRBJ1-2; TRBD1 might be the D (6 bases). Trimming cost V 0 bases and J 3 bases, with 11 bases left between them. In germline, CDR1 is DFQATT, CDR2 SNEGSKA (reference sequence). This CDR3 contains 14 residues.